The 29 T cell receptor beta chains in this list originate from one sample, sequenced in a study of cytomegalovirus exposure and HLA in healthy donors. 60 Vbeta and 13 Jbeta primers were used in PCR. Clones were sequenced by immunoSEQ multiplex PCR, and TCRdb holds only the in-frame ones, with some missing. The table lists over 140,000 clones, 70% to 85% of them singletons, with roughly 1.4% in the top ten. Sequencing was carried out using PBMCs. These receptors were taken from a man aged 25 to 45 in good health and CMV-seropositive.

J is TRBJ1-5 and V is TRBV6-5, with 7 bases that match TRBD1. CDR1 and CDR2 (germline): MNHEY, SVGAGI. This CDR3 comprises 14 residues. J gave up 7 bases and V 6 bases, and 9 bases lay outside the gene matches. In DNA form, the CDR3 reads TGTGCCAGCAGGCGGGCGGGGACAGACCAGCCCCAGCATTTT. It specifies CASRRAGTDQPQHF.

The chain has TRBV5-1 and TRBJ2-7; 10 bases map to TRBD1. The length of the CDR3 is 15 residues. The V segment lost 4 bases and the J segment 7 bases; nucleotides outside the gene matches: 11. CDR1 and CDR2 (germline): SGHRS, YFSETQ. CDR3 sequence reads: CASSVQRQGAGEQYF. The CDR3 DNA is TGCGCCAGCAGCGTTCAGCGACAGGGGGCGGGTGAGCAGTACTTC.

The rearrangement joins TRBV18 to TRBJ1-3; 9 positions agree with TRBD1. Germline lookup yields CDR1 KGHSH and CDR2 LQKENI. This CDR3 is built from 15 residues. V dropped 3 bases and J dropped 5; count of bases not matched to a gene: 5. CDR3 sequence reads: CASSPGQGGRNTIYF. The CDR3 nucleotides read TGTGCCAGCTCACCGGGACAGGGTGGTCGAAACACCATATATTTT. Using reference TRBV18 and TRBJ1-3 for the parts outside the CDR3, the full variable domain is NAGVMQNPRHLVRRRGQEARLRCSPMKGHSHVYWYRQLPEEGLKFMVYLQKENIIDESGMPKERFSAEFPKEGPSILRIQQVVRGDSAAYFCASSPGQGGRNTIYFGEGSWLTVV.

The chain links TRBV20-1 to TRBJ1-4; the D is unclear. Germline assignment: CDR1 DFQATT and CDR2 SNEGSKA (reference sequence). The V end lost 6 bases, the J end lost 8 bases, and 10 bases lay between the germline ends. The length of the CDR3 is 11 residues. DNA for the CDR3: TGCAGTGCGCGGACTATGGAAAAACTGTTTTTT. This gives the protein CSARTMEKLFF.

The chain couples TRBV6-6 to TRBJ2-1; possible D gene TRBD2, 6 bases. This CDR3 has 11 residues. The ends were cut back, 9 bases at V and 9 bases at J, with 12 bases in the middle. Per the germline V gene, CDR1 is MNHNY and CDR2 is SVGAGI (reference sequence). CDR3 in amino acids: CASMEGPEQFF. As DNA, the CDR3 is TGTGCCAGTATGGAGGGACCTGAGCAGTTCTTC.

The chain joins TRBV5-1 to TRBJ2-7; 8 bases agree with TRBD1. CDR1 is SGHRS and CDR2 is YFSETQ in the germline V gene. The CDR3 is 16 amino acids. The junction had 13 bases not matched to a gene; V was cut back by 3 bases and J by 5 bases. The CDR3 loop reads CASSSAETGVLHEQYF. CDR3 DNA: TGCGCCAGCAGCTCGGCAGAGACAGGGGTTCTCCACGAGCAGTACTTC.

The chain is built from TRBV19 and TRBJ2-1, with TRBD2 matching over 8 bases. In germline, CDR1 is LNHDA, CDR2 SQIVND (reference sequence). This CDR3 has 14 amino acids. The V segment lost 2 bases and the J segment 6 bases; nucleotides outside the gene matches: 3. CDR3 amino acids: CASSINLAGNEQFF. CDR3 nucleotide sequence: TGTGCCAGTAGTATAAATCTAGCGGGCAATGAGCAGTTCTTC.

This CDR3 is CASGGAGGEQYF. The CDR3 nucleotides read TGTGCCTCGGGAGGGGCGGGAGGCGAGCAGTACTTC. The V and J genes are TRBV19 and TRBJ2-7; the match to TRBD2 covers 8 bases. The CDR3 has 12 amino acids. V was clipped by 11 bases and J by 6 bases; unmatched bases: 9. CDR1 and CDR2 from the germline V gene are LNHDA and SQIVND (reference sequence).

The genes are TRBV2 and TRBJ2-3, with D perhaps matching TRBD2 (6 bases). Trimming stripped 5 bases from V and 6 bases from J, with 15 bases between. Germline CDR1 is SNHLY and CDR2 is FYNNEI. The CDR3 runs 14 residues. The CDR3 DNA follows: TGTGCCAGCAGTTACCGGGACTCCGGGGATACGCAGTATTTT. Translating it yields CASSYRDSGDTQYF.

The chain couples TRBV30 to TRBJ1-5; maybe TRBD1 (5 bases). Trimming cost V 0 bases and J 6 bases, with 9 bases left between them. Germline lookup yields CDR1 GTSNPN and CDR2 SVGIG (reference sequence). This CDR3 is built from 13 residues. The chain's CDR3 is CAWSVREGQPQHF. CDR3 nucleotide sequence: TGTGCCTGGAGTGTCAGGGAAGGTCAGCCCCAGCATTTT.

The CDR3 DNA reads as TGTGCCAGCAGTGGAGTACTTTTTAATGGCTACACCTTC. Amino acids: CASSGVLFNGYTF. The chain recombines TRBV2 with TRBJ1-2; D gene unclear. Germline assignment: CDR1 SNHLY and CDR2 FYNNEI. The CDR3 runs 13 residues. V lost 4 bases, J lost 6 bases, and 12 bases lay in between.

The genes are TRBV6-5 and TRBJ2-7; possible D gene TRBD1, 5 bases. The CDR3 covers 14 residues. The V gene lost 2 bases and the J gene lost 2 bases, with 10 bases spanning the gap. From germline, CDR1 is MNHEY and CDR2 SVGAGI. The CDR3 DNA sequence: TGTGCCAGCAGTTACGGGGCAGGGCCCTACGAGCAGTACTTC. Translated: CASSYGAGPYEQYF.

The CDR3 nucleotides read TGTGCCAGCAGTTACTCGGGCAGGGGTGGCGAGCAGTACTTC. Its translation: CASSYSGRGGEQYF. J is TRBJ2-7 and V is TRBV6-5; perhaps TRBD1 as D (6 bases). The V gene's germline CDR1 is MNHEY and CDR2 SVGAGI. V gave up 0 bases and J gave up 6 bases, with 12 bases separating them. There are 14 residues in the CDR3.

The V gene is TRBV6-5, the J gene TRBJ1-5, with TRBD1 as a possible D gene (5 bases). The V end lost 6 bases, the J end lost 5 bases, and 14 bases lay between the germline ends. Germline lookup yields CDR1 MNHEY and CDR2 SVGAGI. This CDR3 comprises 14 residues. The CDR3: CASSPTASHQPQHF. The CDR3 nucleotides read TGTGCCAGCAGCCCGACAGCTAGTCATCAGCCCCAGCATTTT.

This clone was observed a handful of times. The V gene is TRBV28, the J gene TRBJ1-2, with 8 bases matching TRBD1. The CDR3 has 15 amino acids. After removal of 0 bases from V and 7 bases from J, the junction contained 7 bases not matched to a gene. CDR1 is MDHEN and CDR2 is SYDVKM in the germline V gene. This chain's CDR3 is CASSLWTGVSSGYTF. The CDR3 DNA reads TGTGCCAGCAGTTTATGGACAGGGGTTTCCTCTGGCTACACCTTC.

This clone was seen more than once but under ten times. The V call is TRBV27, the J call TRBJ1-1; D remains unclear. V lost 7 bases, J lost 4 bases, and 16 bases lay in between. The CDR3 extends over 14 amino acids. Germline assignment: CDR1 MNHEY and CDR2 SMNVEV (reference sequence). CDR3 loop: CASILSRGSTEAFF. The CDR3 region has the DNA TGTGCCAGCATCCTGTCGCGGGGTAGCACTGAAGCTTTCTTT.

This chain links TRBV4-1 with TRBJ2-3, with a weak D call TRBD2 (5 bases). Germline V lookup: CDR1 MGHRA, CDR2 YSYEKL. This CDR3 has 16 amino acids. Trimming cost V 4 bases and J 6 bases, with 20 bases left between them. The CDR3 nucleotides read TGCGCCAGCAGCCTAGGTCAGCTAGCCCGCGCCGATACGCAGTATTTT. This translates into CASSLGQLARADTQYF.

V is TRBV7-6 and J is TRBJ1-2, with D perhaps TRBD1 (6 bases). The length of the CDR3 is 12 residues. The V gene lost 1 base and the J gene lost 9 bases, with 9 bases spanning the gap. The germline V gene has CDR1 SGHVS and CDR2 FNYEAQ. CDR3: CASSLGQGRYTF. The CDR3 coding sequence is TGTGCCAGCAGCTTAGGGCAGGGGCGCTACACCTTC.

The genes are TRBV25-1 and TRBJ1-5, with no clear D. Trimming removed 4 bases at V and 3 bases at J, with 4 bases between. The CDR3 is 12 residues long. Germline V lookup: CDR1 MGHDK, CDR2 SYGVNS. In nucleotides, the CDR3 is TGTGCCAGCAGTGGCGACAATCAGCCCCAGCATTTT. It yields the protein CASSGDNQPQHF.

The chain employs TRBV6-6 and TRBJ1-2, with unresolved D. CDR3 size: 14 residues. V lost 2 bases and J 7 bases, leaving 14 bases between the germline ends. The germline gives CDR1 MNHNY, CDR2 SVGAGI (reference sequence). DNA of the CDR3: TGTGCCAGCAGTTACCGGGAGGAGGGTGGTGGCTACACCTTC. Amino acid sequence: CASSYREEGGGYTF.

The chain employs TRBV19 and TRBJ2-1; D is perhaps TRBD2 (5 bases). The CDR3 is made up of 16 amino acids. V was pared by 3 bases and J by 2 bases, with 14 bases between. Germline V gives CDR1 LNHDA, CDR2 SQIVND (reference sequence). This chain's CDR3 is CASSIDWAGAYNEQFF. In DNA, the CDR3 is TGTGCCAGTAGTATCGACTGGGCCGGGGCCTACAATGAGCAGTTCTTC.

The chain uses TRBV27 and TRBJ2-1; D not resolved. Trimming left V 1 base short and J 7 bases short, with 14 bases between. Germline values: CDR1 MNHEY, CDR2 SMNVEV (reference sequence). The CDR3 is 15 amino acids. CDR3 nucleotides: TGTGCCAGCAGTTTATTTTTGATCGAGACAAATGAGCAGTTCTTC. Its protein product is CASSLFLIETNEQFF.

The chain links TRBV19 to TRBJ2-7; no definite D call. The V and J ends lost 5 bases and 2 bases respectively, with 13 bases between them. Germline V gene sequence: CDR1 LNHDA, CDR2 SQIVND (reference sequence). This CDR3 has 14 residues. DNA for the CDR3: TGTGCCAGTAGTGCCTCGAGATTGCCCTACGAGCAGTACTTC. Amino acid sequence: CASSASRLPYEQYF.

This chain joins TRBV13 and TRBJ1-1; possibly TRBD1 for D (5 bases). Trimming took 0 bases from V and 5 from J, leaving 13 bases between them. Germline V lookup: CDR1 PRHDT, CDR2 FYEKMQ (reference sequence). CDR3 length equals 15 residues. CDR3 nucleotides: TGTGCCAGCAGCTTAGGCCGTACGGGGGGGACTGAAGCTTTCTTT. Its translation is CASSLGRTGGTEAFF. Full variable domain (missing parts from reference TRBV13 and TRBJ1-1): AAGVIQSPRHLIKEKRETATLKCYPIPRHDTVYWYQQGPGQDPQFLISFYEKMQSDKGSIPDRFSAQQFSDYHSELNMSSLELGDSALYFCASSLGRTGGTEAFFGQGTRLTVV.

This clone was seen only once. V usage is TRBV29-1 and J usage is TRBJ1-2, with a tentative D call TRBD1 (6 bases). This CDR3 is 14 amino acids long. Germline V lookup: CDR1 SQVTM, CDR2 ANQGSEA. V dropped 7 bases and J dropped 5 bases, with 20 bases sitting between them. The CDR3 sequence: CSAAGGGERYGYTF. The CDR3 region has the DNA TGCAGCGCAGCGGGGGGCGGCGAGAGGTATGGCTACACCTTC.

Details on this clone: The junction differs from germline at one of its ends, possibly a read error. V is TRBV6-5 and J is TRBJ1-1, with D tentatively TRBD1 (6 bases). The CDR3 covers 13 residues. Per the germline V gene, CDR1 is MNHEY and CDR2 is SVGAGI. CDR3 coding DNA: TGTGCCAGCAGTAGGACAGAGAACACTGAAGCTTCCTTT. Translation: CASSRTENTEASF.

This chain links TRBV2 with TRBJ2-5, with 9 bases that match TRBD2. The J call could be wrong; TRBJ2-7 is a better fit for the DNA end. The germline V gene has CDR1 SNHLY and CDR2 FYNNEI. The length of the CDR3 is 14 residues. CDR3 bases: TGTGCCAGCAGTGAGGGGACTAGCTCTAACGAGCAGTACTTC. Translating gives CASSEGTSSNEQYF.

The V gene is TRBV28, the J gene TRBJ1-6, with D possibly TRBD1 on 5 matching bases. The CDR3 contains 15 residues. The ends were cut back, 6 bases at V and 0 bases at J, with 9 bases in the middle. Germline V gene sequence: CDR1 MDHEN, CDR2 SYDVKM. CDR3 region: CASRLDNSYNSPLHF. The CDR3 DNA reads TGTGCCAGCAGATTGGACAACTCCTATAATTCACCCCTCCACTTT.

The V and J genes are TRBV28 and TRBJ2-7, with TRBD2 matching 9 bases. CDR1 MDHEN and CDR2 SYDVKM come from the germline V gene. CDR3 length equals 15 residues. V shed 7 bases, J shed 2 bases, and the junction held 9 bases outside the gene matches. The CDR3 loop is CASNSLAGSPYEQYF. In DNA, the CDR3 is TGTGCCAGCAACTCCCTAGCGGGGTCTCCCTACGAGCAGTACTTC.